This TCR beta chain was sequenced during a study of Ad26.COV2.S vaccination and SARS-CoV-2 variants. Study-level background: The authors gave Ad26.COV2.S intramuscularly, either once or twice 56 days apart. Overall study results and limits: Substantial response breadth was reportedly seen for spike-specific CD8+ and CD4+ T cells after vaccination.

Trimming removed 0 bases at V and 5 bases at J, with 11 bases between. CDR1 and CDR2 (germline): SGDLS, YYNGEE. CDR3 length equals 15 residues. Concerning this clone itself: Its cognate antigen is unknown.

Treatment reported: roughly 19 received Ad26.COV2.S at low or high dose, single or two shots; 5 received placebo; per-sample allocation not given. Specimens were obtained on day 63 following the first vaccine or placebo injection. What was given as vaccine was an Ad26 vector encoding Wuhan-strain SARS-CoV-2 spike. This table comes from immunoSEQ multiplex PCR, and its TCRdb copy is limited to in-frame clones, with some not included. The sample has around 310,000 clones; roughly 90% are singletons. The clonotype comes from a person between 18 and 65 years old who received the Ad26.COV2.S COVID-19 vaccine or a placebo. V usage is TRBV9 and J usage is TRBJ2-2, with TRBD2 as a possible D gene (5 bases). The sequences come from peripheral blood, collected in a trial of Ad26.COV2.S vaccine versus placebo. As DNA, the CDR3 is TGTGCCAGCAGCGTAGGTAGCGAATATACCGGGGAGCTGTTTTTT. Encoded protein: CASSVGSEYTGELFF.